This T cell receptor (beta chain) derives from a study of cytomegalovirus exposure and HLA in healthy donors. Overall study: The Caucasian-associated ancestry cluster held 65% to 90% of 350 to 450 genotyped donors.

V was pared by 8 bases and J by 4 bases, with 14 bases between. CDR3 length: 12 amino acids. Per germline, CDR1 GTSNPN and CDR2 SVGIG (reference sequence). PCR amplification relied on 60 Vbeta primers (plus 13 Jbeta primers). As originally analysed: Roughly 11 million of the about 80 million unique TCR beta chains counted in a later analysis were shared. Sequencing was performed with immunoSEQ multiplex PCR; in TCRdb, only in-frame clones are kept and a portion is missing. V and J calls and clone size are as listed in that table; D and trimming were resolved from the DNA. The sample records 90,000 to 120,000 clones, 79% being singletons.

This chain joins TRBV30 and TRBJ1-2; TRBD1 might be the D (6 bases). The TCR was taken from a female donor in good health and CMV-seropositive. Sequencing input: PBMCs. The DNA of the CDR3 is TGTGCCGGACAGAGTTCTGGCTATGGCTACACCTTC. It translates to CAGQSSGYGYTF.